This is a list of T cell receptor beta chains from one sample in a study of shared clonotypes between healthy human individuals. This table comes from immunoSEQ multiplex PCR, and its TCRdb copy is limited to in-frame clones, with some not included. This sample has some 900,000 clones, with over 60% found just once. Source material: memory CD4+ T cells sorted from blood. These receptors were collected from a man aged 18 to 35 in good health. The CDR3 runs from the conserved cysteine through the conserved F or W. A D gene is named only where the DNA matches it firmly. Size values are once, few and many counts, or a class for expanded clones, and some rows have none.

d_call	j_call	v_call	clone_size	cdr3_nt	cdr3_aa
NA	TRBJ1-1	TRBV6-1	once	TGTGCCAGCAGGGGCTCTCGGAGCACTGAAGCTTTCTTT	CASRGSRSTEAFF
TRBD2	TRBJ2-7	TRBV2	NA	TGTGCCAGCAGCGGGGGGGCCGTCTACGAGCAGTACTTC	CASSGGAVYEQYF
TRBD1	TRBJ1-5	TRBV7-8	NA	TGTGCCAGCAGCTTAGGGGACAGGGGGTATCAGCCCCAGCATTTT	CASSLGDRGYQPQHF
NA	TRBJ1-4	TRBV29-1	NA	TGCAGCGTTGAAGGGGGGGCGGGTGAAAAACTGTTTTTT	CSVEGGAGEKLFF
NA	TRBJ1-5	TRBV5-8	NA	TGTGCCAGCAGCCCTGATCTACGGCAGCCCCAGCATTTT	CASSPDLRQPQHF
NA	TRBJ2-6	TRBV5-4	NA	TGTGCCAGCAGCTCGGAATGGGTCGCTGGGGCCAACGTCCTGACTTTC	CASSSEWVAGANVLTF
NA	TRBJ1-2	TRBV7-2	NA	TGTGCCAGCAGCTTATGGCAGGAATCCGGCTATGGCTACACCTTC	CASSLWQESGYGYTF
NA	TRBJ2-2	TRBV25-1	NA	TGTGCCAGCAGTGAAGAGGGAACAGTCGCCGGGGAGCTGTTTTTT	CASSEEGTVAGELFF
NA	TRBJ2-3	TRBV2	NA	TGTGCCAGCAGTGACGAACTCCTACAATTCGATACGCAGTATTTT	CASSDELLQFDTQYF
NA	TRBJ2-2	TRBV5-1	NA	TGCGCCAGCAGCTTCGACGGGGCCGGGACGACTGGGGAGCTGTTTTTT	CASSFDGAGTTGELFF
NA	TRBJ2-6	TRBV19	once	TGTGCCAGTAGTCCCGGATCGTGGGCCAACGTCCTGACTTTC	CASSPGSWANVLTF
NA	TRBJ2-2	TRBV7-2	NA	TGTGCCAGCAGCTTGAGGGCCCCCAGGAACACCGGGGAGCTGTTTTTT	CASSLRAPRNTGELFF
NA	TRBJ2-2	TRBV2	NA	TGTGCCAGCAGTGAAGATGGGGCGAACACCGGGGAGCTGTTTTTT	CASSEDGANTGELFF
NA	TRBJ2-3	TRBV6-5	NA	TGTGCCAGCAGTTCTCCCACCAGCGGAGATACGCAGTATTTT	CASSSPTSGDTQYF
NA	TRBJ1-5	TRBV6-1	NA	TGTGCCAGCAGTGACGGGGTCCGGCCCCAGCATTTT	CASSDGVRPQHF
NA	TRBJ2-5	TRBV2	once	TGTGCCAGTTATAAGAGCCGGAGCCAAGAGACCCAGTACTTC	CASYKSRSQETQYF
NA	TRBJ2-7	TRBV6-4	once	TGTGCCAGCAGTGACTCGAAGGGGTCGTCCTACGAGCAGTACTTC	CASSDSKGSSYEQYF
NA	TRBJ1-6	TRBV6-1	NA	TGTGCCAGCAGAGCCCCCGGATTTGTCGGACCCCTCCACTTT	CASRAPGFVGPLHF
NA	TRBJ2-5	TRBV6-5	NA	TGTGCCGGACAGCGAAGACCCGGAGAGACCCAGTACTTC	CAGQRRPGETQYF
NA	TRBJ1-4	TRBV10-3	NA	TGTGCCATCAGTCTTGTAGGTGAAAAACTGTTTTTT	CAISLVGEKLFF
NA	TRBJ1-5	TRBV19	many	TGTGCCAGTAGTAGCCAGGGCGGACAGCCCCAGCATTTT	CASSSQGGQPQHF
NA	TRBJ1-2	TRBV19	NA	TGTGCCAGTAGCGCCATCGAATTGAGGGGCGGCTACACCTTC	CASSAIELRGGYTF
NA	TRBJ2-1	TRBV5-1	NA	TGCGCCAGCAGCCCCGAATGGCCTATCACCTCTATGAATGAGCAGTTCTTC	CASSPEWPITSMNEQFF
NA	TRBJ2-3	TRBV19	NA	TGTGCCAGTAGCTCCATGGGTGCTGCCGATACGCAGTATTTT	CASSSMGAADTQYF
TRBD1	TRBJ1-1	TRBV10-2	NA	TGCGCCAGCAGTGAGAATACAGGGGGCACTGAAGCTTTCTTT	CASSENTGGTEAFF
NA	TRBJ2-7	TRBV6-5	once	TGTGCCAGCAGTTACGGGCGCGAGCAGTACTTC	CASSYGREQYF
TRBD1	TRBJ2-3	TRBV5-1	NA	TGCGCCAGCAGACGGCTACAGGGGAACACAGATACGCAGTATTTT	CASRRLQGNTDTQYF
NA	TRBJ2-1	TRBV19	NA	TGTGCCAGTAGTATCTCCAATGAGCAGTTCTTC	CASSISNEQFF
NA	TRBJ2-1	TRBV7-2	NA	TGTGCCAGCAGCCCAAGCCCTAGCAATGAGCAGTTCTTC	CASSPSPSNEQFF
NA	TRBJ2-2	TRBV6-6	few	TGTGCCAGCAGTTCACGATCAGCGAACACCGGGGAGCTGTTTTTT	CASSSRSANTGELFF
NA	TRBJ1-2	TRBV5-4	NA	TGTGCCAGCAGCTTCAGGGACCACTATGGCTACACCTTC	CASSFRDHYGYTF
TRBD1	TRBJ1-5	TRBV9	NA	TGTGCCAGCAGACCGGACAGGGGGCAGGATCAGCCCCAGCATTTT	CASRPDRGQDQPQHF
TRBD1	TRBJ1-2	TRBV7-2	NA	TGTGCCAGCAGCCTAAGACAGGGAGGCGGATATGGCTACACCTTC	CASSLRQGGGYGYTF
NA	TRBJ2-3	TRBV5-6	NA	TGTGCCAGCAGCTTTGGAAGTCATAGCACAGATACGCAGTATTTT	CASSFGSHSTDTQYF
TRBD1	TRBJ1-6	TRBV30	NA	TGTGCCTGGACGCAGGGGGCAAATTCACCCCTCCACTTT	CAWTQGANSPLHF
NA	TRBJ2-1	TRBV10-2	NA	TGCGCCAGCAGACCCATGGGCGGGGACTCCTACAATGAGCAGTTCTTC	CASRPMGGDSYNEQFF
TRBD1	TRBJ1-1	TRBV7-3	NA	TGTGCCAGCAGCTTGTCAGGGGGAAACACTGAAGCTTTCTTT	CASSLSGGNTEAFF
TRBD1	TRBJ1-5	TRBV18	NA	TGTGCCAGCTCACAGGATAGGGGGCCTCAGCATTTT	CASSQDRGPQHF
NA	TRBJ1-2	TRBV6-5	NA	TGTGCCAGCAGTTACTCAGATAGGCCTGGGGGCTACACCTTC	CASSYSDRPGGYTF
NA	TRBJ2-2	TRBV7-2	NA	TGTGCCAGCCGGGACCGGGAAATCACCGGGGAGCTGTTTTTT	CASRDREITGELFF